This section outlines one TCR beta chain sequence together with its context. This CDR3 is 19 amino acids long. CDR1 is LGHNA, CDR2 YSLEER, per germline. Unmatched junction bases numbered 16, after V lost 2 bases and J lost 4 bases. The data are from a study of blood T cell repertoires in COVID-19. Overall study: PBMCs, B-cell-depleted T cells, or T cells provided the cDNA or gDNA that made up the material.

This table comes from immunoSEQ multiplex PCR, and its TCRdb copy is limited to in-frame clones, with some not included. The sample holds about 110,000 clones, approximately 90% seen once. V and J are TRBV4-3 and TRBJ2-2; 7 nucleotides agree with TRBD1. The receptor was derived from a woman in her 70s who had recovered from COVID-19. Source material: peripheral blood. CDR3 loop: CASSQSPMVEGAFTGELFF. In nucleotides, the CDR3 is TGCGCCAGCAGCCAATCTCCTATGGTTGAGGGGGCCTTCACCGGGGAGCTGTTTTTT.